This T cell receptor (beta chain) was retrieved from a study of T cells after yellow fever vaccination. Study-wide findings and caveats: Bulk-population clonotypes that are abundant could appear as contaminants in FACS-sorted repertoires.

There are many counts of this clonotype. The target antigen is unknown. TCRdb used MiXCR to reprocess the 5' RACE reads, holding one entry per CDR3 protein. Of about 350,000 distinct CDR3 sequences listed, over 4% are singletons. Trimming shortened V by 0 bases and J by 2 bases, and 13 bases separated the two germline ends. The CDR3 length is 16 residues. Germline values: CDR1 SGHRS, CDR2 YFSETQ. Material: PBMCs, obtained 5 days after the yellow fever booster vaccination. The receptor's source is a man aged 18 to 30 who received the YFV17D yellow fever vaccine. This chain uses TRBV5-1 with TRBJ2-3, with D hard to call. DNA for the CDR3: TGCGCCAGCAGCTTGGGTGGCAGCGTTACCACAGATACGCAGTATTTT. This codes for CASSLGGSVTTDTQYF.